This T cell receptor beta chain was identified in a study of T cell repertoires in cytomegalovirus infection. Study in general: Recently described HLA-C-restricted plus well-studied HLA-B-restricted CMV epitopes were used. Public TCR beta signatures indicated both CMV infection and matching HLA type. Study outcomes and limitations: Carriage of CMV together with the relevant HLA was identifiable through cumulative public TCR beta family frequency. It was HLA-C-restricted CMV-specific TCR beta clonotypes that dominated the response ex vivo.

TCRdb itself ran the reads through MiXCR, one entry per CDR3 protein. In the table there are around 770,000 distinct CDR3 sequences, 25% to 35% of which are singletons. This clonotype occurred once. Its antigen is currently unknown. This sequence originates from a human donor in good health (CMV status not recorded). Some clones in this sample may be carry-over from other donors' samples. The sample here was cultured CD8+ T cells from PBMCs, taken from culture after CMV antigen stimulation.

The CDR3 DNA is TGCGCCAGCAGCTCCGGGGGGCCGGAGCAGTTCTTC. This translates into CASSSGGPEQFF. The rearrangement uses TRBV5-1 and TRBJ2-1; D perhaps matches TRBD2 (7 bases). The germline gives CDR1 SGHRS, CDR2 YFSETQ. This CDR3 has 12 amino acids. Trimming left V 3 bases short and J 10 bases short, with 11 bases between.